This entry lists 20 T cell receptor beta chains sequenced from one sample in a study of cytomegalovirus exposure and HLA in healthy donors (dated by TCRdb to 2016 to 2017). To prepare the library, the immunoSEQ multiplex PCR assay was applied. The multiplex PCR relied on a mix of 60 forward primers for TCR Vbeta segments and 13 reverse primers for TCR Jbeta segments. TCRdb took this table from immuneACCESS and kept in-frame rearrangements with V and J called. Such tables lack part of the clones; where checked against another copy, unresolved V genes explain under half of the gap, and the rest is unexplained. This sample has more than 200,000 clones in its table, and roughly 85% of those were observed once. The biggest ten clones account for around 1.9% of the sample. Material for sequencing was PBMCs. The receptors were sampled from a male donor in good health and CMV-seronegative.

The gene calls are TRBV9 and TRBJ2-3, with D tentatively TRBD1 (5 bases). The germline gives CDR1 SGDLS, CDR2 YYNGEE. V was clipped by 4 bases and J by 4 bases, with 19 bases between them. The CDR3 is made up of 16 amino acids. The CDR3 DNA sequence: TGTGCCAGCAGCCCTTCGCAGGGAATAGGCGCAGATACGCAGTATTTT. The encoded protein is CASSPSQGIGADTQYF.

The V and J genes are TRBV6-5 and TRBJ2-1, with D tentatively TRBD2 (7 bases). This CDR3 has 15 residues. Trimming cost V 2 bases and J 8 bases, with 16 bases left between them. CDR1 MNHEY and CDR2 SVGAGI come from the germline V gene. The DNA of the CDR3 is TGTGCCAGCAGTTACCGGGGGGCGAATCAGGATGAGCAGTTCTTC. As protein: CASSYRGANQDEQFF.

This sequence joins TRBV4-3 and TRBJ2-5; 9 bases match TRBD1. With V trimmed by 0 bases and J by 4 bases, 12 bases remained unmatched. The germline V gene has CDR1 LGHNA and CDR2 YSLEER. The CDR3 runs 18 residues. Here the CDR3 DNA reads TGCGCCAGCAGCCAAGATTTAACCACGGACAGGGGTCGAGAGACCCAGTACTTC. Translating gives CASSQDLTTDRGRETQYF.

This clone was detected once. The junction departs from the called germline gene at one end, perhaps through a read error. The chain is built from TRBV6-6 and TRBJ2-1; 8 bases fit TRBD2. Germline CDR1 and CDR2: MNHNY and SVGAGI (reference sequence). The CDR3 covers 16 residues. The CDR3 nucleotides read TGTGCCAGCAGTTACTACGGGGGGGACACCTACAATGAGCAGCTCTTC. This codes for CASSYYGGDTYNEQLF.

The chain links TRBV5-6 to TRBJ1-4; TRBD1 matches at 7 bases. Germline CDR1 and CDR2: SGHDT and YYEEEE. The CDR3 covers 18 residues. Trimming cost V 2 bases and J 8 bases; bases outside gene matches: 18. CDR3 region: CASSFSHRYGQEEEKLFF. The DNA of the CDR3 is TGTGCCAGCAGCTTTTCCCACCGTTATGGACAGGAGGAAGAAAAACTGTTTTTT. Filled out from reference TRBV5-6 and TRBJ1-4, the complete variable domain reads DAGVTQSPTHLIKTRGQQVTLRCSPKSGHDTVSWYQQALGQGPQFIFQYYEEEERQRGNFPDRFSGHQFPNYSSELNVNALLLGDSALYLCASSFSHRYGQEEEKLFFGSGTQLSVL.

This rearrangement joins TRBV9 to TRBJ1-3; D uncertain. CDR3 length equals 12 residues. Germline V gene data show CDR1 as SGDLS and CDR2 as YYNGEE. Deletions cut 4 bases from V and 3 bases from J, with 5 bases between. The CDR3 DNA reads as TGTGCCAGCAGCCCAGGTGGAAACACCATATATTTT. Residues: CASSPGGNTIYF.

This clone has more than one count but fewer than ten. The chain joins TRBV5-4 to TRBJ2-7; TRBD2 might be the D (6 bases). The V end was cut by 0 bases, the J end by 2 bases, with 12 bases between. This CDR3 region has 15 residues. Germline CDR1 SGHNT, CDR2 YYREEE (reference sequence). The CDR3 nucleotides read TGTGCCAGCAGCTTGGGCGGGACCGTTCCCTACGAGCAGTACTTC. It encodes CASSLGGTVPYEQYF.

On this clone: This specimen includes other DNA sequences encoding the same CDR3. This chain joins TRBV5-1 and TRBJ2-7; D is unresolved. Germline V gives CDR1 SGHRS, CDR2 YFSETQ. The length of the CDR3 is 13 residues. Trimming cost V 0 bases and J 1 base, with 5 bases left between them. CDR3 protein: CASSLAGSYEQYF. CDR3 DNA: TGCGCCAGCAGCTTGGCCGGGTCCTACGAGCAGTACTTC.

This clone was seen a handful of times. V is TRBV28 and J is TRBJ2-5, with TRBD1 matching over 7 bases. The V gene end was trimmed by 4 bases and the J gene end by 4 bases; junction bases not matched to a gene: 3. The CDR3 spans 13 residues. Germline V gene sequence: CDR1 MDHEN, CDR2 SYDVKM. The CDR3 coding sequence is TGTGCCAGCAGTTCAGGGGGAGTAGAGACCCAGTACTTC. It codes for CASSSGGVETQYF.

The rearrangement joins TRBV7-7 to TRBJ2-7, with 9 positions matching TRBD1. With 1 base clipped from V and 5 bases from J, the junction kept 0 bases outside the gene matches. Per the germline V gene, CDR1 is SSHAT and CDR2 is FNYEAQ (reference sequence). This CDR3 comprises 13 residues. For the CDR3, the DNA is TGTGCCAGCAGCTTAGACAGGGGGCACGAGCAGTACTTC. It is translated as CASSLDRGHEQYF.

The rearrangement links TRBV6-1 to TRBJ2-1; D is perhaps TRBD1 (5 bases). V was clipped by 2 bases and J by 2 bases, with 13 bases between them. CDR1 is MNHNS and CDR2 is SASEGT in the germline V gene. This CDR3 spans 16 amino acids. CDR3 bases: TGTGCCAGCAGTGAACACAGGCAGATCCCCTACAATGAGCAGTTCTTC. Translated, it gives CASSEHRQIPYNEQFF.

The rearrangement joins TRBV2 to TRBJ2-3; a weak D match, TRBD1 (6 bases). CDR3 length: 15 amino acids. V shed 2 bases and J shed 1 base, with 10 bases lying between them. Germline V gene sequence: CDR1 SNHLY, CDR2 FYNNEI. CDR3 residues: CASSERRQGTDTQYF. CDR3 DNA: TGTGCCAGCAGTGAACGGAGACAGGGCACAGATACGCAGTATTTT.

In regard to this clone: The sample holds other DNA sequences that translate to the same CDR3. This chain uses TRBV6-6 with TRBJ1-3; D is ambiguous. Per the germline V gene, CDR1 is MNHNY and CDR2 is SVGAGI (reference sequence). The CDR3 runs 10 residues. V was clipped by 10 bases and J by 4 bases, with 5 bases between them. Written as DNA, the CDR3 is TGTGCCACGAGGGGAAACACCATATATTTT. It codes for CATRGNTIYF.

The chain has TRBV15 and TRBJ2-1, with D perhaps matching TRBD2 (7 bases). Germline CDR1 reads LNHNV; CDR2 reads YYDKDF (reference sequence). The CDR3 runs to 15 residues. V lost 6 bases, J lost 0 bases, and 12 bases lay in between. CDR3 nucleotides: TGTGCCACCAGAGGGGGGAGGGGCTCCTACAATGAGCAGTTCTTC. Protein: CATRGGRGSYNEQFF. Full variable domain (missing parts from reference TRBV15 and TRBJ2-1): DAMVIQNPRYQVTQFGKPVTLSCSQTLNHNVMYWYQQKSSQAPKLLFHYYDKDFNNEADTPDNFQSRRPNTSFCFLDIRSPGLGDTAMYLCATRGGRGSYNEQFFGPGTRLTVL.

This clone has a handful of counts. J is TRBJ2-2 and V is TRBV6-6, with TRBD2 as a possible D gene (5 bases). The ends were cut back, 2 bases at V and 3 bases at J, with 13 bases in the middle. The germline CDR1 and CDR2 sequences are MNHNY and SVGAGI (reference sequence). CDR3 size: 16 residues. CDR3 DNA: TGTGCCAGCAGTTACCGGGCGGACTCTCACACCGGGGAGCTGTTTTTT. It codes for CASSYRADSHTGELFF.

V and J are TRBV2 and TRBJ2-3; D is perhaps TRBD2 (6 bases). This CDR3 has 13 amino acids. CDR1 and CDR2 (germline): SNHLY, FYNNEI. With 6 bases removed from V and 6 bases from J, the gap between germline ends came to 13 bases. CDR3 DNA: TGTGCCAGCAGGGGCGGGACCTCGGATACGCAGTATTTT. Translation gives CASRGGTSDTQYF.

This rearrangement joins TRBV4-3 to TRBJ1-1; D is possibly TRBD1 (6 bases). Trimming shortened V by 4 bases and J by 1 base, and 10 bases separated the two germline ends. This CDR3 comprises 14 residues. Germline V CDR1 and CDR2: LGHNA, YSLEER. The CDR3 bases are TGCGCCAGCAGCCTAGACAGGTCGAACACTGAAGCTTTCTTT. It yields the protein CASSLDRSNTEAFF.

This clone was seen more than once but under ten times. This rearrangement joins TRBV7-3 to TRBJ2-3, with 10 bases fitting TRBD2. Trimming removed 5 bases from V and 6 bases from J; junction bases left unmatched: 8. Germline values: CDR1 SGHTA, CDR2 FQGTGA. This CDR3 region has 15 residues. The CDR3, as DNA: TGTGCCAGCAGCGTTACTAGCGGGGATGGGGATACGCAGTATTTT. This codes for CASSVTSGDGDTQYF.

This chain links TRBV7-3 with TRBJ2-2; 7 nucleotides match TRBD2. The V and J ends lost 7 bases and 5 bases, in that order; junction bases with no gene match: 10. CDR1 and CDR2 (germline): SGHTA, FQGTGA. The CDR3 totals 15 residues. DNA of the CDR3: TGTGCCAGCAACCCCTGGGGGGGAGGGACCGGGGAGCTGTTTTTT. Protein: CASNPWGGGTGELFF.

The table lists this clone with a few counts. This chain links TRBV2 with TRBJ1-1, with 8 bases fitting TRBD1. The germline CDR1 and CDR2 sequences are SNHLY and FYNNEI. J lost 8 bases, V lost 9 bases, and 5 bases had no gene match. The CDR3 has 11 residues. The CDR3 DNA reads TGTGCCAGGACCGGGACAGGCGAAGCTTTCTTT. Residues: CARTGTGEAFF.